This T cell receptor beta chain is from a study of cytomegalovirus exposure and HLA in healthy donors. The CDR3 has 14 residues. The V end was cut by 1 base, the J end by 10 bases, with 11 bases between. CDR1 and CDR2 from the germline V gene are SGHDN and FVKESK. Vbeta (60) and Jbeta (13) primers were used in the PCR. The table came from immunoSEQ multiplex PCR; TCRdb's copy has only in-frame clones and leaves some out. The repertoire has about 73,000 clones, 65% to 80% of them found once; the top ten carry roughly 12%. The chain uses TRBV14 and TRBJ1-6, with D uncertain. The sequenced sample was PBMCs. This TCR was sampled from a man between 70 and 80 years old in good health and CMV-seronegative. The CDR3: CASSQVRVLSPLHF. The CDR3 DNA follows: TGTGCCAGCAGCCAAGTCCGGGTATTGTCACCCCTCCACTTT.